The 31 T cell receptor beta chains listed next were all sequenced from one sample in a study of cytomegalovirus exposure and HLA in healthy donors. Use of 60 Vbeta and 13 Jbeta primers characterized the PCR. The data were produced by immunoSEQ multiplex PCR, yet TCRdb's version contains in-frame clones alone and is incomplete. The table lists roughly 200,000 clones, roughly 90% of them singletons. Material: PBMCs. These receptors were obtained from a woman in her thirties in good health and CMV-seronegative.

In regard to this clone: The junction departs from the called germline gene at one end, perhaps through a read error. The chain joins TRBV6-1 to TRBJ2-7, with 8 positions matching TRBD2. This CDR3 contains 13 residues. The V gene's germline CDR1 is MNHNS and CDR2 SASEGT. This CDR3 reads CAREAGAPYEQYF. The CDR3 DNA reads as TGTGCCAGGGAAGCGGGGGCGCCCTATGAGCAGTACTTC.

The chain employs TRBV27 and TRBJ2-4; tentatively, D is TRBD1 (6 bases). Germline-derived CDR1 and CDR2 are MNHEY and SMNVEV (reference sequence). Deletions cut 2 bases from V and 1 base from J, with 9 bases between. The CDR3 is 15 residues long. CDR3: CASSLGTPAKNIQYF. CDR3 DNA: TGTGCCAGCAGTTTAGGGACACCCGCCAAAAACATTCAGTACTTC.

This chain joins TRBV5-1 and TRBJ1-2; 7 nucleotides line up with TRBD1. Germline-derived CDR1 and CDR2 are SGHRS and YFSETQ. The V and J ends lost 1 base and 4 bases, in that order; junction bases with no gene match: 10. The CDR3 runs to 16 residues. CDR3 bases: TGCGCCAGCAGCTTGCCCCCCCGACAGGGAATCTATGGCTACACCTTC. Translation gives CASSLPPRQGIYGYTF. Full variable domain (outside the CDR3, taken from reference TRBV5-1 and TRBJ1-2): KAGVTQTPRYLIKTRGQQVTLSCSPISGHRSVSWYQQTPGQGLQFLFEYFSETQRNKGNFPGRFSGRQFSNSRSEMNVSTLELGDSALYLCASSLPPRQGIYGYTFGSGTRLTVV.

This chain links TRBV4-1 with TRBJ2-7; 9 bases are shared with TRBD1. This CDR3 comprises 18 residues. CDR1 and CDR2 from the germline V gene are MGHRA and YSYEKL. V was pared by 4 bases and J by 1 base, with 14 bases of the junction left unmatched. The CDR3 spells CASSPGTGSIGRSYEQYF. The CDR3 nucleotides read TGCGCCAGCAGCCCTGGGACAGGGTCGATAGGGAGATCCTACGAGCAGTACTTC.

The chain is built from TRBV6-5 and TRBJ2-7, with a possible D match to TRBD2 (5 bases). This CDR3 comprises 14 residues. Germline V gene data show CDR1 as MNHEY and CDR2 as SVGAGI. Trimming stripped 8 bases from V and 3 bases from J, with 17 bases between. CDR3 protein: CASSPRASHYEQYF. CDR3 nucleotide sequence: TGTGCCAGCTCCCCGCGGGCTAGCCACTACGAGCAGTACTTC.

The chain couples TRBV28 to TRBJ2-1, with D possibly matching TRBD2 (5 bases). This CDR3 is built from 13 residues. Germline V gene lookup returns CDR1 MDHEN and CDR2 SYDVKM. V lost 1 base, J lost 4 bases, and 5 bases lay in between. The CDR3 here is CASSLSGYNEQFF. In nucleotides, the CDR3 is TGTGCCAGCAGTTTATCGGGGTACAATGAGCAGTTCTTC.

The chain recombines TRBV7-2 with TRBJ2-1; 13 bases are a match to TRBD2. Germline CDR1 and CDR2: SGHTA and FQGNSA. The V gene end was trimmed by 5 bases and the J gene end by 7 bases; junction bases not matched to a gene: 5. The CDR3 length is 15 residues. CDR3 DNA sequence: TGTGCCAGCAGCCTAACTAGCGGGGGGGGTAATGAGCAGTTCTTC. This encodes CASSLTSGGGNEQFF.

The chain employs TRBV6-4 and TRBJ2-1, with TRBD2 as a possible D gene (5 bases). V was trimmed by 4 bases and J by 8 bases, leaving 15 bases between them. In germline, CDR1 is MRHNA, CDR2 SNTAGT. The CDR3 extends over 14 amino acids. The CDR3 loop is CASSVTLGVDEQFF. The CDR3 region has the DNA TGTGCCAGCAGTGTTACCCTCGGGGTCGATGAGCAGTTCTTC.

This clone occurred once. This chain joins TRBV4-1 and TRBJ2-3, with a tentative D call TRBD2 (7 bases). The V gene's germline CDR1 is MGHRA and CDR2 YSYEKL. Trimming removed 0 bases from V and 4 bases from J, with 17 bases in between. The CDR3 covers 17 residues. The CDR3 region is CASSQDRGGARADTQYF. The CDR3 region has the DNA TGCGCCAGCAGCCAAGATCGTGGGGGGGCTCGGGCAGATACGCAGTATTTT.

V and J are TRBV6-6 and TRBJ1-3; no clear D. Per germline, CDR1 MNHNY and CDR2 SVGAGI (reference sequence). V shed 2 bases and J shed 4 bases, with 9 bases lying between them. The CDR3 sequence is 14 residues long. This CDR3 is CASSYIPQGNTIYF. The DNA of the CDR3 is TGTGCCAGCAGTTACATCCCCCAAGGAAACACCATATATTTT.

The rearrangement links TRBV5-1 to TRBJ2-1; a possible D gene is TRBD1 (8 bases). The CDR3 extends over 14 amino acids. Germline assignment: CDR1 SGHRS and CDR2 YFSETQ. Trimming took off 4 bases at V and 8 bases at J, with 16 bases between the two ends. The CDR3: CASSLDRAGDEQFF. The DNA of the CDR3 is TGCGCCAGCAGCCTGGACAGGGCGGGAGATGAGCAGTTCTTC. Full variable domain (rest looked up from reference TRBV5-1 and TRBJ2-1): KAGVTQTPRYLIKTRGQQVTLSCSPISGHRSVSWYQQTPGQGLQFLFEYFSETQRNKGNFPGRFSGRQFSNSRSEMNVSTLELGDSALYLCASSLDRAGDEQFFGPGTRLTVL.

The chain is built from TRBV5-1 and TRBJ2-1, with 8 bases aligning to TRBD2. Trimming cost V 1 base and J 7 bases; bases outside gene matches: 7. Germline assignment: CDR1 SGHRS and CDR2 YFSETQ. The CDR3 length is 15 residues. CDR3 nucleotides: TGCGCCAGCAGCTTGAGCGGGGGCCCGGGGAATGAGCAGTTCTTC. Translation gives CASSLSGGPGNEQFF.

This clone was seen a few times. The chain has TRBV5-1 and TRBJ2-7; D is possibly TRBD2 (5 bases). Germline CDR1 is SGHRS and CDR2 is YFSETQ. With 3 bases removed from V and 2 bases from J, the gap between germline ends came to 12 bases. The CDR3 consists of 14 residues. The CDR3 sequence is CASSSWTGTYEQYF. The CDR3, as DNA: TGCGCCAGCAGCTCGTGGACGGGAACCTACGAGCAGTACTTC.

This clone was recorded a few times. The chain employs TRBV7-2 and TRBJ1-3; D uncertain. Trimming removed 4 bases from V and 2 bases from J, with 9 bases in between. This CDR3 is built from 14 residues. Germline V gene sequence: CDR1 SGHTA, CDR2 FQGNSA. The CDR3 sequence: CASSSRRAGNTIYF. The DNA of the CDR3 is TGTGCCAGCAGCTCACGGAGGGCTGGAAACACCATATATTTT.

The CDR3 DNA reads as TGTGCCAGCAGTTTTACCCAGGGCTCTGGAAACACCATATATTTT. This sequence encodes CASSFTQGSGNTIYF. The V call is TRBV28, the J call TRBJ1-3, with D possibly TRBD1 on 5 matching bases. Trimming took off 3 bases at V and 0 bases at J, with 9 bases between the two ends. The CDR3 is 15 residues long. CDR1 MDHEN and CDR2 SYDVKM come from the germline V gene.

The J gene is TRBJ1-5, the V gene TRBV28, with TRBD1 as a possible D gene (5 bases). In germline, CDR1 is MDHEN, CDR2 SYDVKM. The V end was cut by 3 bases, the J end by 7 bases, with 16 bases between. This CDR3 spans 15 amino acids. This CDR3 reads CASSLPVQVGQPQHF. In nucleotides, the CDR3 is TGTGCCAGCAGTTTGCCGGTACAGGTCGGCCAGCCCCAGCATTTT.

This clone was observed a single time. V and J are TRBV4-1 and TRBJ2-7; 9 bases agree with TRBD1. The CDR3 loop spans 15 amino acids. The V gene's germline CDR1 is MGHRA and CDR2 YSYEKL. The V segment lost 0 bases and the J segment 6 bases; nucleotides outside the gene matches: 6. The chain's CDR3 is CASSQDGGTGSEQYF. DNA for the CDR3: TGCGCCAGCAGCCAAGACGGGGGGACAGGGAGCGAGCAGTACTTC.

This chain uses TRBV5-1 with TRBJ2-1, with 8 bases that match TRBD2. CDR3 length equals 16 residues. Looked up from germline, CDR1 is SGHRS and CDR2 is YFSETQ. The trim removed 4 bases at V and 4 bases at J, leaving 10 bases unmatched. CDR3 sequence reads: CASSPGASGRYNEQFF. CDR3 nucleotides: TGCGCCAGCAGCCCGGGGGCTAGCGGGCGTTACAATGAGCAGTTCTTC.

The chain is built from TRBV28 and TRBJ2-5; D not certain. There are 15 residues in the CDR3. The V and J ends lost 3 bases and 0 bases respectively, with 11 bases between them. Germline assignment: CDR1 MDHEN and CDR2 SYDVKM. Here the CDR3 DNA reads TGTGCCAGCAGTTTTCCACCGAGTAACCAAGAGACCCAGTACTTC. Its translation: CASSFPPSNQETQYF.

The chain uses TRBV9 and TRBJ2-2; possibly TRBD2 for D (5 bases). This CDR3 comprises 15 residues. V dropped 1 base and J dropped 0 bases, with 7 bases sitting between them. CDR1 and CDR2 (germline): SGDLS, YYNGEE. This CDR3 is CASSVLAANTGELFF. CDR3 coding DNA: TGTGCCAGCAGCGTACTAGCAGCGAACACCGGGGAGCTGTTTTTT.

This clone came up once. The rearrangement joins TRBV5-5 to TRBJ1-2, with 7 nucleotides matching TRBD1. Per germline, CDR1 SGHKS and CDR2 YYEKEE (reference sequence). The junction had 3 bases not matched to a gene; V was cut back by 4 bases and J by 3 bases. The CDR3 length is 13 residues. CDR3 nucleotide sequence: TGTGCCAGCAGCAACACAGGGGACTATGGCTACACCTTC. Amino acid sequence: CASSNTGDYGYTF.

The genes are TRBV28 and TRBJ1-5, with 7 bases that match TRBD1. The CDR3 has 15 amino acids. Germline V gene data show CDR1 as MDHEN and CDR2 as SYDVKM. The trim removed 6 bases at V and 4 bases at J, leaving 9 bases unmatched. CDR3: CASSPHRGRNQPQHF. The CDR3 DNA reads as TGTGCCAGCAGCCCCCACAGGGGACGAAATCAGCCCCAGCATTTT.

The rearrangement links TRBV28 to TRBJ2-7; D may be TRBD1 (7 bases). V gave up 6 bases and J gave up 7 bases, with 22 bases separating them. CDR1 and CDR2 (germline): MDHEN, SYDVKM. This CDR3 has 15 amino acids. Here the CDR3 reads CASSPRRGLWREQYF. The DNA for the CDR3 is TGTGCCAGCAGCCCCAGGAGGGGGCTATGGCGGGAGCAGTACTTC.

V is TRBV6-5 and J is TRBJ1-6; 7 bases match TRBD1. V trimming: 6 bases; J trimming: 6 bases; junction bases outside the gene matches: 5. Per germline, CDR1 MNHEY and CDR2 SVGAGI. The CDR3 has 14 amino acids. CDR3 sequence reads: CASRRRDSNSPLHF. CDR3 nucleotide sequence: TGTGCCAGCAGACGACGGGACAGTAATTCACCCCTCCACTTT.

Worth noting for this clone: Other DNA sequences in this specimen translate into the identical CDR3. This sequence joins TRBV4-1 and TRBJ2-1; 10 nucleotides line up with TRBD2. Per the germline V gene, CDR1 is MGHRA and CDR2 is YSYEKL. CDR3 length equals 15 residues. Trimming cost V 3 bases and J 7 bases; bases outside gene matches: 6. The CDR3 sequence is CASSQVVAGGNEQFF. The CDR3 coding sequence is TGCGCCAGCAGCCAGGTAGTAGCGGGAGGTAATGAGCAGTTCTTC.

The V and J genes are TRBV14 and TRBJ1-3, with D maybe TRBD1 (5 bases). The germline V and J ends were trimmed by 1 base and 0 bases, with 16 bases remaining between them. This CDR3 contains 18 residues. Per germline, CDR1 SGHDN and CDR2 FVKESK. The CDR3 sequence: CASSQAPGRFFSGNTIYF. CDR3 DNA sequence: TGTGCCAGCAGCCAAGCCCCAGGGCGGTTTTTCTCTGGAAACACCATATATTTT.

Concerning this clone: The germline gene is not matched at one end of the junction; a read error may be the cause. The rearrangement uses TRBV9 and TRBJ2-1; 10 positions match TRBD2. Germline CDR1 and CDR2: SGDLS and YYNGEE. The CDR3 consists of 14 residues. The CDR3 coding sequence is TGTGCCAGTAGCGGGAGGAGTTCCTACAATGAGCAGTTCTTC. This codes for CASSGRSSYNEQFF.

The chain couples TRBV28 to TRBJ2-3; 9 bases are a match to TRBD2. Per the germline V gene, CDR1 is MDHEN and CDR2 is SYDVKM. The CDR3 contains 15 residues. Losses at the gene ends were 6 bases for V and 2 bases for J; bases not matched to a gene: 6. The CDR3 nucleotides are TGTGCCAGCAGCCCGACTAGCGGATACACAGATACGCAGTATTTT. Amino acid sequence: CASSPTSGYTDTQYF.

The genes are TRBV11-2 and TRBJ2-7, with 11 bases fitting TRBD2. CDR1 SGHAT and CDR2 FQNNGV come from the germline V gene. The CDR3 contains 17 residues. Trimming cost V 5 bases and J 2 bases; bases outside gene matches: 11. As DNA, the CDR3 is TGTGCCAGCAGCCCCCGTCGACTAGCGGGGATTACCTACGAGCAGTACTTC. It specifies CASSPRRLAGITYEQYF.

CDR3 in DNA: TGTGCCAGCAGTCAGCAGGGAGGGCCCCAGCATTTT. It is translated as CASSQQGGPQHF. J is TRBJ1-5 and V is TRBV2; D possibly corresponds to TRBD1 (5 bases). This CDR3 is built from 12 residues. The V end lost 5 bases, the J end lost 9 bases, and 11 bases lay between the germline ends. The germline V gene encodes CDR1 SNHLY and CDR2 FYNNEI.

This rearrangement joins TRBV6-5 to TRBJ1-1; tentatively, D is TRBD1 (5 bases). Deletions cut 3 bases from V and 11 bases from J, with 16 bases between. Germline values: CDR1 MNHEY, CDR2 SVGAGI. The CDR3 is 13 residues long. CDR3 sequence reads: CASSYSRGRVAFF. CDR3 sequence (DNA): TGTGCCAGCAGTTATTCACGGGGGAGGGTGGCTTTCTTT.